Sequencing of this T cell receptor (beta chain) was carried out in a study of OX40 agonist ivuxolimab in advanced cancers. The assay was immunoSEQ multiplex PCR, and TCRdb's table has in-frame clones only and misses some. The table records 60,000 or so clones, 85% of them present only once. The germline gives CDR1 LNHDA, CDR2 SQIVND (reference sequence). This CDR3 is built from 16 residues. The V gene lost 5 bases and the J gene lost 1 base, with 14 bases spanning the gap. V usage is TRBV19 and J usage is TRBJ2-2; D is possibly TRBD2 (7 bases). This specimen consisted of CD4+ or CD8+ T cells sorted from blood, obtained in a trial of the OX40 agonist ivuxolimab. This TCR came from an adult with an advanced solid tumor such as melanoma, head and neck, liver or kidney cancer. The CDR3 DNA follows: TGTGCCAGTAGTTGGGGAGGGGGTGAGAACACCGGGGAGCTGTTTTTT. It yields the protein CASSWGGGENTGELFF.